This T cell receptor (beta chain) is from a study of shared clonotypes between healthy human individuals. Findings and limits, study-wide: Read depth was anticipated to influence clonotype sharing among donors.

Remarks on this clone: The antigen remains unidentified.

Germline V lookup: CDR1 SGHRS, CDR2 YFSETQ. The CDR3 covers 13 residues. V was pared by 2 bases and J by 0 bases, with 5 bases between. Adults of Caucasian background living in Nashville, Tennessee made up all donors. Researchers sequenced unsorted PBMC DNA using ten immunoSEQ deep assay plates. As processed by the authors: Filtering was not the same, since immunoSEQ gave junction-only sequences without quality scores. Some clones are missing from TCRdb's copy, which holds only in-frame ones; the method was immunoSEQ multiplex PCR. Clone size and V and J calls were adopted from that table, with D and trimming inferred from the DNA. The sample comprises about 490,000 clones, 81% of which are singletons, and about 12% rests with the top ten.

This chain connects TRBV5-1 to TRBJ1-1; no definite D call. The clonotype originates from a woman aged 40 to 50 in good health. Some clones in this sample may be carry-over from other donors' samples. Sequenced input: PBMCs. CDR3 in DNA: TGCGCCAGCAGCTTTAGGGTGAACACTGAAGCTTTCTTT. Protein: CASSFRVNTEAFF.